The 21 T cell receptor beta chains in this list originate from one sample, sequenced in a study of T cells in Graves' hyperthyroidism and ophthalmopathy. The CDR3 regions of TCR beta were amplified from RNA transcripts. During a first-round RT-PCR of the TCR CDR3, the HTBI primer set was used. TCRdb re-called the multiplex PCR reads with MiXCR, one entry per CDR3 protein. Altogether around 300,000 distinct CDR3 sequences are present, roughly a fifth being singletons, with the ten largest covering 35% to 45%. What was sequenced was blood. The receptor source for this set is a middle-aged man with Graves' ophthalmopathy.

The CDR3 DNA follows: TGCAGCGCCGGACAGGACAACTCTGGAAACACCATATATTTT. Residues: CSAGQDNSGNTIYF. The genes are TRBV29-1 and TRBJ1-3, with TRBD1 matching 7 bases. V shed 7 bases and J 0 bases; nucleotides not matched to a gene: 6. The CDR3 consists of 14 residues. Looked up from germline, CDR1 is SQVTM and CDR2 is ANQGSEA.

The chain is built from TRBV7-3 and TRBJ2-4, with TRBD2 identical over 12 bases. Germline CDR1 is SGHTA and CDR2 is FQGTGA. V lost 5 bases and J lost 9; bases outside the gene matches: 8. The CDR3 consists of 15 residues. The CDR3 sequence: CASSMTSGGLAIQYF. The CDR3 bases are TGTGCCAGCAGCATGACTAGCGGGGGTTTAGCCATTCAGTACTTC.

This chain joins TRBV28 and TRBJ2-7; 9 bases are shared with TRBD1. The V and J ends lost 5 bases and 1 base, in that order; junction bases with no gene match: 6. Germline V gene lookup returns CDR1 MDHEN and CDR2 SYDVKM. This CDR3 is built from 15 residues. CDR3 bases: TGTGCCAGCAGTGGGACAGGGATGGAGTCCTACGAGCAGTACTTC. Protein sequence: CASSGTGMESYEQYF.

J is TRBJ2-1 and V is TRBV6-4, with D hard to call. CDR3 length: 15 amino acids. Trimming stripped 2 bases from V and 1 base from J, with 9 bases between. Germline V gene sequence: CDR1 MRHNA, CDR2 SNTAGT. For the CDR3, the DNA is TGTGCCAGCAGTGACAAGGGTGGGTCCTACAATGAGCAGTTCTTC. The encoded protein is CASSDKGGSYNEQFF.

This clonotype was recorded a few times. The chain is built from TRBV5-1 and TRBJ1-4; 8 bases agree with TRBD1. This CDR3 is 14 amino acids long. V was clipped by 4 bases and J by 8 bases; unmatched bases: 7. Per germline, CDR1 SGHRS and CDR2 YFSETQ. Here the CDR3 DNA reads TGCGCCAGCAGCCCGACAGGGGCGGGGGAAAAACTGTTTTTT. Translated: CASSPTGAGEKLFF.

Many counts were recorded for this clonotype. V usage is TRBV11-2 and J usage is TRBJ2-3; 11 bases are shared with TRBD2. The junction had 7 bases not matched to a gene; V was cut back by 6 bases and J by 2 bases. The CDR3 consists of 16 residues. In germline, CDR1 is SGHAT, CDR2 FQNNGV. CDR3 region: CASSSLSGRATDTQYF. DNA for the CDR3: TGTGCCAGCAGTTCACTTAGCGGGAGGGCCACAGATACGCAGTATTTT.

This clonotype was observed many times. The rearrangement joins TRBV2 to TRBJ1-1, with D possibly TRBD1 on 5 matching bases. The length of the CDR3 is 13 residues. Germline V gives CDR1 SNHLY, CDR2 FYNNEI. Trimming pared 6 bases from V and 11 bases from J, leaving 19 bases between. CDR3 in DNA: TGTGCCAGCAGACCGGGACCCCGAAGCGAGGCTTTCTTT. Its protein is CASRPGPRSEAFF.

This clonotype was observed a few times. This chain uses TRBV30 with TRBJ2-4; D is ambiguous. There are 13 residues in the CDR3. Germline loops: CDR1 GTSNPN, CDR2 SVGIG (reference sequence). V lost 2 bases to trimming and J lost 5 bases, with 10 bases between them. This CDR3 is CAWSPRAENIQYF. The CDR3 DNA sequence: TGTGCCTGGAGTCCCCGGGCCGAAAACATTCAGTACTTC.

This clonotype was found a few times. The genes are TRBV7-9 and TRBJ1-2, with a tentative D call TRBD1 (6 bases). Trimming removed 4 bases at V and 6 bases at J, with 15 bases between. CDR1 is SEHNR and CDR2 is FQNEAQ in the germline V gene (reference sequence). This CDR3 has 14 residues. CDR3 DNA: TGTGCCAGCAGCTCCTCGGACAGTCCGGATGGCTACACCTTC. Translating it yields CASSSSDSPDGYTF.

The sample holds many counts of this clonotype. The chain uses TRBV12-3 or TRBV12-4 and TRBJ2-7, with 7 bases lining up with TRBD1. Unmatched junction bases numbered 13, after V lost 5 bases and J lost 6 bases. This CDR3 spans 15 amino acids. The CDR3 DNA follows: TGTGCCAGCAGTACTCCGAGGACAGGATCTCGCGAGCAGTACTTC. Protein sequence: CASSTPRTGSREQYF.

The table lists this clonotype with many counts. This sequence joins TRBV30 and TRBJ1-2; 7 nucleotides align to TRBD1. V lost 1 base to trimming and J lost 5 bases; unmatched junction nucleotides: 1. The CDR3 length is 12 residues. CDR1 and CDR2 from the germline V gene are GTSNPN and SVGIG (reference sequence). CDR3 sequence: CAWSAQGYGYTF. DNA of the CDR3: TGTGCCTGGAGTGCACAGGGGTATGGCTACACCTTC. Looking up the rest from reference TRBV30 and TRBJ1-2 gives the full variable domain: SQTIHQWPATLVQPVGSPLSLECTVEGTSNPNLYWYRQAAGRGLQLLFYSVGIGQISSEVPQNLSASRPQDRQFILSSKKLLLSDSGFYLCAWSAQGYGYTFGSGTRLTVV.

This chain connects TRBV7-2 to TRBJ2-3, with 7 bases matching TRBD2. Per germline, CDR1 SGHTA and CDR2 FQGNSA. The CDR3 has 20 amino acids. The junction had 21 bases not matched to a gene; V was cut back by 4 bases and J by 2 bases. The CDR3 is CASSSSPFGTGAGFTDTQYF. The CDR3, as DNA: TGTGCCAGCAGCTCCTCGCCGTTCGGAACGGGAGCGGGATTCACAGATACGCAGTATTTT.

This chain joins TRBV28 and TRBJ1-5; TRBD1 is a possible D gene (6 bases). This CDR3 spans 14 amino acids. The germline CDR1 and CDR2 sequences are MDHEN and SYDVKM. V lost 3 bases to trimming and J lost 9 bases, with 15 bases between them. This CDR3 reads CASSLNLGAGPQHF. The DNA of the CDR3 is TGTGCCAGCAGTTTGAATTTGGGGGCTGGGCCCCAGCATTTT.

This chain links TRBV27 with TRBJ2-4; D is tentatively TRBD1 or TRBD2 (5 bases each). The CDR3 contains 14 residues. Germline V gives CDR1 MNHEY, CDR2 SMNVEV (reference sequence). The V end lost 8 bases, the J end lost 9 bases, and 20 bases lay between the germline ends. The CDR3 here is CASGSGRSVSIQYF. CDR3 in DNA: TGTGCCAGCGGTTCGGGACGCTCGGTTAGCATTCAGTACTTC.

The rearrangement joins TRBV27 to TRBJ1-5; D perhaps matches TRBD1 (5 bases). The V end was cut by 3 bases, the J end by 1 base, with 10 bases between. Per the germline V gene, CDR1 is MNHEY and CDR2 is SMNVEV (reference sequence). The CDR3 has 15 residues. The CDR3 DNA follows: TGTGCCAGCAGTTTTTTGGGGGGGAGCAATCAGCCCCAGCATTTT. Residues: CASSFLGGSNQPQHF.

The chain has TRBV12-3 or TRBV12-4 and TRBJ2-2, with 7 bases lining up with TRBD1. The CDR3 sequence is 16 residues long. The trim removed 5 bases at V and 5 bases at J, leaving 11 bases unmatched. CDR3 nucleotides: TGTGCCAGCAGTCCCGCGGACAGGTTTAATACCGGGGAGCTGTTTTTT. Translation gives CASSPADRFNTGELFF.

This clonotype was observed at least ten times. This chain links TRBV27 with TRBJ2-1, with 12 bases lining up with TRBD2. V shed 5 bases, J shed 6 bases, and the junction held 8 bases outside the gene matches. The germline V gene encodes CDR1 MNHEY and CDR2 SMNVEV (reference sequence). The CDR3 has 16 amino acids. CDR3 sequence (DNA): TGTGCCAGCAGTCCCCCACTAGCGGGAGGCCCCAATGAGCAGTTCTTC. Translation gives CASSPPLAGGPNEQFF.

There are many counts of this clonotype. The chain links TRBV28 to TRBJ2-5, with TRBD2 identical over 7 bases. The V gene's germline CDR1 is MDHEN and CDR2 SYDVKM. The CDR3 sequence is 15 residues long. J gave up 5 bases and V 4 bases, and 10 bases lay outside the gene matches. CDR3 sequence reads: CASSSLLAVEETQYF. The CDR3 DNA is TGTGCCAGCAGTTCCCTCCTAGCGGTAGAGGAGACCCAGTACTTC.

The rearrangement uses TRBV27 and TRBJ1-2; TRBD1 agrees at 9 bases. Trimming took 5 bases from V and 4 from J; bases not matched to a gene: 2. Germline CDR1 reads MNHEY; CDR2 reads SMNVEV (reference sequence). There are 13 residues in the CDR3. The CDR3 DNA reads as TGTGCCAGCAGTGCGACAGGGGGCTATGGCTACACCTTC. Translation gives CASSATGGYGYTF.

This clonotype has at least ten counts. The chain has TRBV10-3 and TRBJ2-3; perhaps TRBD2 as D (5 bases). From germline, CDR1 is ENHRY and CDR2 SYGVKD. This CDR3 is built from 14 residues. Trimming removed 5 bases from V and 4 bases from J, with 13 bases in between. DNA of the CDR3: TGTGCCATCAGTCGGGGTGGAGGTGCAGATACGCAGTATTTT. This codes for CAISRGGGADTQYF.

In this sample, this clonotype turned up many times. This sequence joins TRBV3-1 and TRBJ2-5; unclear D gene. The ends were cut back, 2 bases at V and 5 bases at J, with 9 bases in the middle. The CDR3 extends over 13 amino acids. CDR1 and CDR2 (germline): LGHDT, YNNKEL (reference sequence). In DNA, the CDR3 is TGTGCCAGCAGCCAAAATCAGAGGGAGACCCAGTACTTC. Translation gives CASSQNQRETQYF.